This passage covers 10 T cell receptor beta chains from one sample sequenced in a study of T cells in Graves' hyperthyroidism and ophthalmopathy (dated by TCRdb to about 2019). The library was made by multiplex PCR. Sequencing instrument: Illumina HiSeq 2000. The TCR beta CDR3 regions were amplified from the RNA transcripts. For the first round of RT-PCR on the TCR CDR3, the HTBI primer set was used together with the Qiagen OneStep RT-PCR kit. Using fastp at Q25 and MiXCR, TCRdb reprocessed the public reads and kept productive beta chains. Entries are consolidated by CDR3 protein sequence, retaining the most common genes and DNA. The sample has tens of thousands of distinct CDR3 sequences on record, 48% of them singletons. The ten most abundant clones make up just over 9% of the sample. Sample: blood. These receptors all stem from a woman aged 50 to 60 with Graves' ophthalmopathy.

As concerns this clonotype: In this CDR3 the conserved last residue, phenylalanine or tryptophan, is missing, so a read error is likely. The chain carries TRBV7-6 and TRBJ2-2; the D gene is possibly TRBD2 (6 bases). V lost 2 bases to trimming and J lost 6 bases, with 13 bases between them. The CDR3 sequence is 15 residues long. Germline CDR1 and CDR2: SGHVS and FNYEAQ. This chain's CDR3 is CASSLRLGHAGELFL. As DNA, the CDR3 is TGTGCCAGCAGCTTAAGACTAGGGCACGCCGGGGAGCTGTTTCTT.

With regard to this clonotype: With a much larger clone just one base away, this may be a read error. This chain connects TRBV28 to TRBJ2-5; 7 bases align to TRBD1. Germline CDR1 MDHEN, CDR2 SYDVKM. CDR3 length equals 14 residues. The chain's CDR3 is CASTRQGEQETQDF. The CDR3 nucleotides read TGTGCCAGCACTCGACAGGGAGAGCAAGAGACCCAGGACTTC.

V gene TRBV24-1 combines with J gene TRBJ2-1; 10 nucleotides align to TRBD1. Germline trimming cut 7 bases from V and 1 base from J; bases unmatched to any gene: 6. The CDR3 runs to 16 residues. Germline CDR1 KGHDR, CDR2 SFDVKD. Here the CDR3 reads CATRSRDRGSYNEQFF. The CDR3 DNA follows: TGTGCCACCAGATCCCGGGACAGGGGATCCTACAATGAGCAGTTCTTC.

The J gene is TRBJ1-4, the V gene TRBV9; weak D call: TRBD1 (5 bases). The CDR3 has 14 amino acids. Germline V gene sequence: CDR1 SGDLS, CDR2 YYNGEE. Trimming removed 4 bases from V and 5 bases from J, with 12 bases in between. The CDR3 DNA is TGTGCCAGCAGCCAACCGGGGCGCAATGAAAAACTGTTTTTT. Residues: CASSQPGRNEKLFF.

The chain links TRBV7-6 to TRBJ2-1; 7 bases are shared with TRBD1. Germline loops: CDR1 SGHVS, CDR2 FNYEAQ. The length of the CDR3 is 18 residues. V shed 2 bases, J shed 5 bases, and the junction held 15 bases outside the gene matches. As DNA, the CDR3 is TGTGCCAGCAGCTTATATCCTTCCCTGGGGGACAGCGACAATGAGCAGTTCTTC. Translated: CASSLYPSLGDSDNEQFF. Filled out from reference TRBV7-6 and TRBJ2-1, the complete variable domain reads GAGVSQSPRYKVTKRGQDVALRCDPISGHVSLYWYRQALGQGPEFLTYFNYEAQQDKSGLPNDRFSAERPEGSISTLTIQRTEQRDSAMYRCASSLYPSLGDSDNEQFFGPGTRLTVL.

Comments on this clonotype: A read error may produce the germline difference seen at one junction end. The genes are TRBV25-1 and TRBJ1-1; D remains unclear. CDR1 is MGHDK and CDR2 is SYGVNS in the germline V gene. This CDR3 region has 14 residues. The CDR3 reads CANSVPDPNTEAFF. The DNA for the CDR3 is TGTGCCAACAGTGTCCCCGACCCCAACACTGAAGCTTTCTTT.

This clonotype has at least ten counts. V gene TRBV6-6 combines with J gene TRBJ1-5; D call uncertain. CDR1 and CDR2 from the germline V gene are MNHNY and SVGAGI (reference sequence). The CDR3 length is 16 residues. The germline V and J ends were trimmed by 7 bases and 0 bases, with 16 bases remaining between them. In DNA, the CDR3 is TGTGCCAGCAACCACGGCGGGGTTCGTAGCAATCAGCCCCAGCATTTT. Amino acids: CASNHGGVRSNQPQHF.

By its share, this clonotype is medium-sized. The V call is TRBV29-1, the J call TRBJ2-1, with a possible D match to TRBD1 (7 bases). Germline V gene lookup returns CDR1 SQVTM and CDR2 ANQGSEA. Trimming removed 4 bases from V and 6 bases from J, with 13 bases in between. This CDR3 is built from 13 residues. DNA of the CDR3: TGCAGCGTTGCATCAGGGGGGCGCAATGAGCAGTTCTTC. It is translated as CSVASGGRNEQFF.

This clonotype occurred many times. The chain uses TRBV5-6 and TRBJ2-7, with D possibly being TRBD2 (5 bases). The CDR3 has 14 residues. Per germline, CDR1 SGHDT and CDR2 YYEEEE. Between the trimmed V and J ends, which lost 5 bases and 3 bases, there was a span of 15 bases. The CDR3 spells CASSSGSGFYEQYF. In nucleotides, the CDR3 is TGTGCCAGCAGTTCGGGGTCGGGGTTCTACGAGCAGTACTTC.

CDR3 loop: CASSLVGGAGEQYF. As DNA, the CDR3 is TGTGCCAGCAGCTTGGTAGGGGGGGCGGGAGAGCAGTACTTC. This chain uses TRBV5-5 with TRBJ2-7; D possibly corresponds to TRBD2 (7 bases). Germline CDR1 and CDR2: SGHKS and YYEKEE (reference sequence). The V and J ends lost 0 bases and 7 bases respectively, with 14 bases between them. This CDR3 region has 14 residues.